One and the same sample provided the 25 T cell receptor beta chains below, sequenced in a study of blood T cells in healthy people across ages. Primed by a sample-barcoded 5' primer and a J-beta primer mix, a second PCR proceeded for about 6 to 12 cycles. TCRdb re-derived calls from the 5' RACE reads in MiXCR, one entry per CDR3 protein. The sample contains 650,000 to 950,000 distinct CDR3 sequences, more than 40% of which appear only once. The specimen sequenced was blood. The receptors were sampled from a man in his fifties or sixties in good health.

This clonotype showed up just once. The chain has TRBV12-3 or TRBV12-4 and TRBJ1-2, with D perhaps matching TRBD1 (6 bases). The CDR3 covers 13 residues. Trimming took 6 bases from V and 8 from J, leaving 16 bases between them. For the CDR3, the DNA is TGTGCCAGCAGCCAGTGGGGGGCTGGGGGCTACACCTTC. Translated: CASSQWGAGGYTF.

The chain combines TRBV2 with TRBJ1-4; TRBD1 is a possible D gene (6 bases). This CDR3 region has 16 residues. V was pared by 6 bases and J by 5 bases, with 19 bases between. The V gene's germline CDR1 is SNHLY and CDR2 FYNNEI. CDR3 nucleotides: TGTGCCAGCAGACCGGGACAACTACCAGGGAATGAAAAACTGTTTTTT. It specifies CASRPGQLPGNEKLFF. The whole variable domain, remainder taken from reference TRBV2 and TRBJ1-4, is EPEVTQTPSHQVTQMGQEVILRCVPISNHLYFYWYRQILGQKVEFLVSFYNNEISEKSEIFDDQFSVERPDGSNFTLKIRSTKLEDSAMYFCASRPGQLPGNEKLFFGSGTQLSVL.

This chain uses TRBV20-1 with TRBJ1-1, with 7 bases matching TRBD1. With V trimmed by 0 bases and J by 11 bases, 15 bases remained unmatched. Per germline, CDR1 DFQATT and CDR2 SNEGSKA (reference sequence). The CDR3 length is 15 residues. The CDR3 DNA is TGCAGTGCTAGAGATCTGACAGGGCCCAACCCCGTGGCTTTCTTT. It translates to CSARDLTGPNPVAFF.

The chain links TRBV29-1 to TRBJ1-1; D remains unclear. Germline CDR1 is SQVTM and CDR2 is ANQGSEA. The CDR3 is made up of 11 amino acids. Deletions cut 3 bases from V and 6 bases from J, with 8 bases between. CDR3 residues: CSVDNVAEAFF. For the CDR3, the DNA is TGCAGCGTTGATAACGTGGCTGAAGCTTTCTTT.

This clonotype occurred a few times. This chain links TRBV20-1 with TRBJ1-4, with D unresolved. The CDR3 extends over 15 amino acids. V lost 3 bases, J lost 1 base, and 12 bases lay in between. Germline V lookup: CDR1 DFQATT, CDR2 SNEGSKA (reference sequence). This chain's CDR3 is CSASPLRGTNEKLFF. Written as DNA, the CDR3 is TGCAGTGCTAGTCCCCTTCGGGGAACTAATGAAAAACTGTTTTTT.

The chain employs TRBV2 and TRBJ2-5; tentative D call: TRBD2 (5 bases). Germline-derived CDR1 and CDR2 are SNHLY and FYNNEI. The germline V and J ends were trimmed by 3 bases and 11 bases, with 22 bases remaining between them. CDR3 length: 15 amino acids. CDR3 sequence (DNA): TGTGCCAGCAGTGATAGGTCAGCGGTTCCGAGAGAGCAGTACTTC. It specifies CASSDRSAVPREQYF.

This clonotype has just a few counts. The rearrangement uses TRBV5-1 and TRBJ1-1, with 7 bases identical to TRBD1. CDR1 is SGHRS, CDR2 YFSETQ, per germline. V dropped 4 bases and J dropped 3; count of bases not matched to a gene: 6. CDR3 size: 14 residues. The CDR3 bases are TGCGCCAGCAGCGTGGGACAGTCTGACACTGAAGCTTTCTTT. Translating it yields CASSVGQSDTEAFF. The full variable domain, its missing parts supplied by reference TRBV5-1 and TRBJ1-1, is KAGVTQTPRYLIKTRGQQVTLSCSPISGHRSVSWYQQTPGQGLQFLFEYFSETQRNKGNFPGRFSGRQFSNSRSEMNVSTLELGDSALYLCASSVGQSDTEAFFGQGTRLTVV.

This chain joins TRBV7-3 and TRBJ1-4; D is ambiguous. Germline-derived CDR1 and CDR2 are SGHTA and FQGTGA. The CDR3 runs 15 residues. The V gene lost 5 bases and the J gene lost 6 bases, with 16 bases spanning the gap. This CDR3 reads CASSPPEPPYEKLFF. The CDR3 DNA sequence: TGTGCCAGCAGCCCGCCAGAGCCCCCTTATGAAAAACTGTTTTTT.

The J gene is TRBJ2-1, the V gene TRBV25-1; 7 nucleotides line up with TRBD2. Trimming took 6 bases from V and 9 from J; bases not matched to a gene: 14. Germline CDR1 and CDR2: MGHDK and SYGVNS. This CDR3 contains 15 residues. CDR3 loop: CASRGRAGRSSEQFF. Here the CDR3 DNA reads TGTGCCAGCAGGGGCCGAGCGGGGCGTTCCAGTGAGCAGTTCTTC.

This clonotype was detected only a few times. This chain links TRBV7-8 with TRBJ2-1, with TRBD1 matching over 10 bases. Germline CDR1 and CDR2: SGHVS and FQNEAQ. Trimming at V came to 5 bases and at J to 6 bases, leaving 7 bases not matched to a gene. The CDR3 is made up of 15 amino acids. CDR3 DNA: TGTGCCAGCAGCCACGACAGGGGGCCTGGCAATGAGCAGTTCTTC. Amino acids: CASSHDRGPGNEQFF.

The rearrangement joins TRBV20-1 to TRBJ2-1, with 11 bases matching TRBD2. This CDR3 has 17 residues. Per germline, CDR1 DFQATT and CDR2 SNEGSKA (reference sequence). J gave up 1 base and V 3 bases, and 8 bases lay outside the gene matches. CDR3 coding DNA: TGCAGTGCTAGGGCCGAAGGGACTAGCGGTTCCTACAATGAGCAGTTCTTC. It is translated as CSARAEGTSGSYNEQFF.

The V gene is TRBV15, the J gene TRBJ1-2; the match to TRBD1 covers 7 bases. The ends lost 3 bases at V and 8 bases at J; junction bases unmatched: 6. This CDR3 is built from 13 residues. Germline CDR1 and CDR2: LNHNV and YYDKDF (reference sequence). CDR3 sequence: CATSRDRSTGYTF. The CDR3 bases are TGTGCCACCAGCAGGGACAGGTCCACCGGCTACACCTTC. Using reference TRBV15 and TRBJ1-2 for the parts outside the CDR3, the full variable domain is DAMVIQNPRYQVTQFGKPVTLSCSQTLNHNVMYWYQQKSSQAPKLLFHYYDKDFNNEADTPDNFQSRRPNTSFCFLDIRSPGLGDTAMYLCATSRDRSTGYTFGSGTRLTVV.

This clonotype was detected many times. This sequence joins TRBV29-1 and TRBJ2-1; no clear D gene. V was shortened by 7 bases and J by 8 bases, with 21 bases between the two germline ends. The germline gives CDR1 SQVTM, CDR2 ANQGSEA. The CDR3 length is 14 residues. The CDR3 coding sequence is TGCAGCGGGACGTCGCTCGCCCGTACCGATGAGCAGTTCTTC. Protein product: CSGTSLARTDEQFF.

In regard to this clonotype: Sequence at one end of the junction differs from germline and may be a read error. The chain carries TRBV7-2 and TRBJ2-5; TRBD2 matches at 9 bases. The CDR3 runs 15 residues. Germline V gene data show CDR1 as SGHTA and CDR2 as FQGNSA. The DNA of the CDR3 is TGTGTCAGCAGCATACTAGCGGGCGGCCAAGAGACCCAGTACTTC. It yields the protein CVSSILAGGQETQYF.

The V call is TRBV12-3 or TRBV12-4, the J call TRBJ2-7, with 9 positions matching TRBD2. V trimming: 6 bases; J trimming: 2 bases; junction bases outside the gene matches: 8. CDR3 length: 15 residues. The CDR3 nucleotides are TGTGCCAGCAGCCCCGAGCGGGGGGCTGCCTACGAGCAGTACTTC. Amino acid sequence: CASSPERGAAYEQYF.

As to this clonotype: A read error may account for a junction end that differs from germline. The V call is TRBV10-3, the J call TRBJ2-5; 7 bases fit TRBD1. Germline V gene data show CDR1 as ENHRY and CDR2 as SYGVKD. The CDR3 has 14 amino acids. CDR3 nucleotide sequence: TGTGCCGTCAGGGGGTCGAGGCCCCAAGAGACCCAGTACTTC. It encodes CAVRGSRPQETQYF.

Notes on this clonotype: This may be a read error, as it is one base from a much larger clone. The chain couples TRBV6-1 to TRBJ1-5; 9 bases fit TRBD1. The CDR3 has 14 residues. Germline V gene sequence: CDR1 MNHNS, CDR2 SASEGT. The CDR3 bases are TGTACCAGCAGCCGAGGACAGGGGAATCAGCCCCAGCATTTT. It translates to CTSSRGQGNQPQHF.

This sequence joins TRBV6-2 or TRBV6-3 and TRBJ2-7; no clear D gene. The CDR3 length is 16 residues. Germline values: CDR1 MNHEY, CDR2 SVGEGT. Trimming stripped 0 bases from V and 1 base from J, with 13 bases between. CDR3 DNA: TGTGCCAGCAGTTACTCTACAGCGAGGAATTCCTACGAGCAGTACTTC. This encodes CASSYSTARNSYEQYF.

This clonotype has just a few counts. The J gene is TRBJ2-7, the V gene TRBV20-1; 11 nucleotides agree with TRBD2. Germline V gene sequence: CDR1 DFQATT, CDR2 SNEGSKA (reference sequence). This CDR3 has 16 amino acids. J gave up 2 bases and V 3 bases, and 9 bases lay outside the gene matches. The CDR3 region is CSASSASGGTPYEQYF. CDR3 sequence (DNA): TGCAGTGCTAGTTCGGCTAGCGGGGGGACTCCCTACGAGCAGTACTTC.

This chain connects TRBV18 to TRBJ2-5, with D uncertain. The CDR3 totals 15 residues. Germline assignment: CDR1 KGHSH and CDR2 LQKENI. V lost 2 bases to trimming and J lost 2 bases, with 12 bases between them. The DNA for the CDR3 is TGTGCCAGCTCACCATTTCAGCACACTCAAGAGACCCAGTACTTC. Protein: CASSPFQHTQETQYF.

The rearrangement links TRBV4-3 to TRBJ2-4, with a possible D match to TRBD1 (5 bases). The J call could be wrong; TRBJ2-7 is a better fit for the DNA end. Germline V CDR1 and CDR2: LGHNA, YSLEER. CDR3 size: 15 residues. The CDR3 loop reads CASSQGRPLRGEQYF. As DNA, the CDR3 is TGCGCCAGCAGCCAAGGGCGTCCCCTTAGGGGCGAGCAGTACTTC.

Details on this clonotype: A much larger clone is a single base away; this may be a read error. This chain joins TRBV20-1 and TRBJ1-1; the D gene is possibly TRBD1 (6 bases). Germline assignment: CDR1 DFQATT and CDR2 SNEGSKA (reference sequence). The CDR3 length is 17 residues. V lost 0 bases and J lost 1, with 18 bases in between. CDR3 region: CSAREFVDGGTNTEAFF. CDR3 nucleotide sequence: TGCAGTGCTAGAGAATTTGTGGACGGGGGCACGAACACTGAAGCTTTCTTT.

There are many counts of this clonotype. V is TRBV10-3 and J is TRBJ2-3; D possibly corresponds to TRBD2 (5 bases). CDR1 ENHRY and CDR2 SYGVKD come from the germline V gene. V shed 4 bases and J shed 5 bases, with 16 bases lying between them. The CDR3 contains 15 residues. The DNA for the CDR3 is TGTGCCATCAGTGCAGGCGCGGGCCCCGGAGATACGCAGTATTTT. It codes for CAISAGAGPGDTQYF.

This chain connects TRBV6-1 to TRBJ1-1, with 7 positions matching TRBD1. Germline V gene lookup returns CDR1 MNHNS and CDR2 SASEGT. The CDR3 contains 15 residues. V was clipped by 3 bases and J by 0 bases; unmatched bases: 4. The CDR3 nucleotides read TGTGCCAGCAGTGATGCCGGGACAGTGAACACTGAAGCTTTCTTT. Translation gives CASSDAGTVNTEAFF.

This chain links TRBV29-1 with TRBJ2-1, with 9 bases that match TRBD1. The V segment lost 7 bases and the J segment 6 bases; nucleotides outside the gene matches: 7. CDR1 is SQVTM and CDR2 is ANQGSEA in the germline V gene. CDR3 size: 13 residues. CDR3 sequence: CSGSGQGGNEQFF. The CDR3 DNA reads as TGCAGCGGGTCGGGACAGGGAGGCAATGAGCAGTTCTTC.